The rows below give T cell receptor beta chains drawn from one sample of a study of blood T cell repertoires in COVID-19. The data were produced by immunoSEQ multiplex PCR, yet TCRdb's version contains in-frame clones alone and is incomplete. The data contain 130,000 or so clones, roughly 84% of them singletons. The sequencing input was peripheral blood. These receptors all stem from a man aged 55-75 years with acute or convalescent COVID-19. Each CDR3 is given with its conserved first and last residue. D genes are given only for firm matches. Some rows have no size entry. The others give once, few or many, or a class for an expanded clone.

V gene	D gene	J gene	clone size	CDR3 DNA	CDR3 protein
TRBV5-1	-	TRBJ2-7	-	TGCGCCAGCAGCTTGGGGAGGGGTTCCCTAGATGAGCAGTACTTC	CASSLGRGSLDEQYF
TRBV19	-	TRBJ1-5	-	TGTGCCAGTAGTATAAAAGACAGACCCGATCAGCCCCAGCATTTT	CASSIKDRPDQPQHF
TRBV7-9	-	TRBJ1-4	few	TGTGCCAGCAGCTCTCAAGACCTCCGGGAGAAGGACGAAAAACTGTTTTTT	CASSSQDLREKDEKLFF
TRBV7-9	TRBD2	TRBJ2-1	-	TGTGCCAGCAGCCTAGGGGCTAGCGGGACCTACAATGAGCAGTTCTTC	CASSLGASGTYNEQFF
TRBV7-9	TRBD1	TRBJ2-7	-	TGTGCCAGCAGCCAAACAGGGGCCGAGCAGTACTTC	CASSQTGAEQYF
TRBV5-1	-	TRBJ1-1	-	TGCGCCAGCAGCAGGGGTCAAGGAAACACTGAAGCTTTCTTT	CASSRGQGNTEAFF
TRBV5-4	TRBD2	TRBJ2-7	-	TGTGCCAGCAGCCCGGGGGACTACTCCTACGAGCAGTACTTC	CASSPGDYSYEQYF
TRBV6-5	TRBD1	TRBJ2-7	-	TGTGCCAGCAGTTCCGGACAGGGGGTCTACGAGCAGTACTTC	CASSSGQGVYEQYF
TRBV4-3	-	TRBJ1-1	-	TGCGCCAGCAGCCTAGATGGGGGCGCGAACACTGAAGCTTTCTTT	CASSLDGGANTEAFF
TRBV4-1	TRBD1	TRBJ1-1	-	TGCGCCAGCAGCCAAGTGACAGGGAGGAACGCTGAAGCTTTCTTT	CASSQVTGRNAEAFF
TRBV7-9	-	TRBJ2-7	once	TGTGCCAGCAGGGGCAGGTCCTCCTACGAGCAGTACTTC	CASRGRSSYEQYF
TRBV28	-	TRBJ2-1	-	TGTGCCAGCAGTCCTCCCGGGACGGCAACGGAGGGGTTCTTC	CASSPPGTATEGFF
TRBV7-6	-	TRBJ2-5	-	TGTGCCAGCAGCTTAAGTGGGGGGCAAGAGACCCAGTACTTC	CASSLSGGQETQYF
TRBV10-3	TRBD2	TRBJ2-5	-	TGTGCCATCAGTGGTGAGGTAGCGGGGGGACTGTACCAAGAGACCCAGTACTTC	CAISGEVAGGLYQETQYF
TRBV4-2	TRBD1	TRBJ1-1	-	TGTGCCAGCACCCCATCCGCAGGGGGAACTGAAGCTTTCTTT	CASTPSAGGTEAFF
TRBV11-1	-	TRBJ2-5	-	TGTGCCAGCAGCATACAGGGTAACGGAGAGACCCAGTACTTC	CASSIQGNGETQYF
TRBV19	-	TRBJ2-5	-	TGTGCCAGTAGTATATCTGAGAGGCGAGAGACCCAGTACTTC	CASSISERRETQYF
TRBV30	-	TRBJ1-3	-	TGTGCCTGGAGTGGGGGCGCTTCTGGAAACACCATATATTTT	CAWSGGASGNTIYF
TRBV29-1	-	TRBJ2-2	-	TGCAGCGTCCCTACAGAAACCGGGGAGCTGTTTTTT	CSVPTETGELFF
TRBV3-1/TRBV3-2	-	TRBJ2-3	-	TGTGCCAGCAGCCAAGGGACTTGGGGGGCAGATACGCAGTATTTT	CASSQGTWGADTQYF
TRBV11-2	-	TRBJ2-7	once	TGTGCCAGCAGCTCCCTCAGGCTCGAGCAGTACTTC	CASSSLRLEQYF
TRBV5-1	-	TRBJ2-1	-	TGCGCCAGCAGCAACGTTCTTAGCGCAAACCACAATGAGCAGTTCTTC	CASSNVLSANHNEQFF
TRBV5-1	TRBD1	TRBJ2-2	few	TGCGCCAGCAGCAACCCGACAGGGTACACCGGGGAGCTGTTTTTT	CASSNPTGYTGELFF
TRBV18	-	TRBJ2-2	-	TGTGCCAGCTCACCACCGCAGACTAGAGACACCGGGGAGCTGTTTTTT	CASSPPQTRDTGELFF
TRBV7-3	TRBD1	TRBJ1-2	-	TGTGCCAGCAGCCAGGAGACAGGGCGGAGTGGCTACACCTTC	CASSQETGRSGYTF
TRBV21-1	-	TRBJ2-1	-	TGTGCCAGCAGCGCCCATTGCCAGGGGGCTAACAATGAGCAGTTCTTC	CASSAHCQGANNEQFF
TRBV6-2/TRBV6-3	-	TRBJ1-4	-	TGTGCCAGCAGTTACTCGAAAGGAGGAAGTAATGAAAAACTGTTTTTT	CASSYSKGGSNEKLFF
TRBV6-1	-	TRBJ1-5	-	TGTGCCAGCAGAGAAGGAGGGGGTTGGAATCAGCCCCAGCATTTT	CASREGGGWNQPQHF
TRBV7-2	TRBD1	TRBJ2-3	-	TGTGCCAGCAGCTTAGGACAGGGTTACCCTACGCAGTATTTT	CASSLGQGYPTQYF
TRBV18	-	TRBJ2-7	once	TGTGCCAGCTCACCCCAGGGACTTGGCGGCGAGCAGTACTTC	CASSPQGLGGEQYF
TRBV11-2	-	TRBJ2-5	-	TGTGCCAGCAGCTTAGAAGGTGCTAGGCAGGAGACCCAGTACTTC	CASSLEGARQETQYF
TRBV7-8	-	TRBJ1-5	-	TGTGCCAGCAGCACCTCCGGTACAGGGAGACAGCCCCAGCATTTT	CASSTSGTGRQPQHF
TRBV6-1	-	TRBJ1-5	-	TGTGCCAGCAGTGAAGCGGCAGGGAGGGATGTTCAGCCCCAGCATTTT	CASSEAAGRDVQPQHF
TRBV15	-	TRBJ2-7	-	TGTGCCACCAGCAGAGAGGCCAGCTCCTACGAGCAGTACTTC	CATSREASSYEQYF
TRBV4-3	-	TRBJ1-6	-	TGCGCCAGCAGCCCGACCCGACAGGCGGGTAATTCACCCCTCCACTTT	CASSPTRQAGNSPLHF
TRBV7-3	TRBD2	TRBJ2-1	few	TGTGCCAGCAGCTGGCGGCTAGCGGGAGGAATAAATGAGCAGTTCTTC	CASSWRLAGGINEQFF
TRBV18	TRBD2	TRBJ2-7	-	TGTGCCAGCTCATCGGGGACTAGCGGAGCTTACGAGCAGTACTTC	CASSSGTSGAYEQYF
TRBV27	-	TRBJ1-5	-	TGTGCCAGCAGTCCAGGGTGGAATCAGCCCCAGCATTTT	CASSPGWNQPQHF
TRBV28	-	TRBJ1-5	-	TGTGCCAGCAGTTTAGGTGCGCCGGGGGAGCCCCAGCATTTT	CASSLGAPGEPQHF
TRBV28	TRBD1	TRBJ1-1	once	TGTGCCAGCAGACAGGGGGCCGTCCCTGAAGCTTTCTTT	CASRQGAVPEAFF
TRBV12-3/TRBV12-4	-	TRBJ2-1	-	TGTGCCAGCTTGAGGCACGGGGACAAGCAGTTCTTC	CASLRHGDKQFF
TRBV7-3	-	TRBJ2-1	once	TGTGCCAGCAGCTTAAATAGGGAGAGCAATGAGCAGTTCTTC	CASSLNRESNEQFF
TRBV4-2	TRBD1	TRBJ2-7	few	TGTGCCAGCAGCCAAGAATCGGGACAGGTCTACGAGCAGTACTTC	CASSQESGQVYEQYF
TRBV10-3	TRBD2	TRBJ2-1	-	TGTGCCATCAGTGAGACCCAGGCGGGAGAATACAATGAGCAGTTCTTC	CAISETQAGEYNEQFF
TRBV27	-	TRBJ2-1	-	TGTGCCAGTAACACGGGTAGCTCCTACAATGAGCAGTTCTTC	CASNTGSSYNEQFF
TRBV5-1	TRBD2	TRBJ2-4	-	TGCGCCAGCAGCTTGCTCGCGGGAGGGCCTGGAGCCAAAAACATTCAGTACTTC	CASSLLAGGPGAKNIQYF
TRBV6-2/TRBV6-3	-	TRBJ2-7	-	TGTGCCAGCAGTCCCGTCTCCTACGAGCAGTACTTC	CASSPVSYEQYF
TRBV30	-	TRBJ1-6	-	TGTGCCTGGACCTCGTACCAGGGGAATTCACCCCTCCACTTT	CAWTSYQGNSPLHF
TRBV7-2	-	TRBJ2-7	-	TGTGCCAGCAGCTTAGACGGAGGGGATTCCTACGAGCAGTACTTC	CASSLDGGDSYEQYF
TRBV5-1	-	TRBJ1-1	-	TGCGCCAGCAGCTTGGAGGGACAGAACACTGAAGCTTTCTTT	CASSLEGQNTEAFF